This T cell receptor beta chain derives from a study of shared clonotypes between healthy human individuals. Looking at the study overall: Samples came from a couple of female and three male donors aged 18 to 49.

The assay used deep level. The method was immunoSEQ multiplex PCR; TCRdb's version includes in-frame clones alone and lacks a portion of them. The table records a few hundred thousand clones, roughly 72% of them present only once. Each donor was a Caucasian adult residing in Nashville, Tennessee. Extraction of genomic DNA in unsorted samples used approximately 94 million PBMCs. This CDR3 region has 14 residues. Germline assignment: CDR1 SGHTA and CDR2 FQGNSA. V lost 7 bases, J lost 1 base, and 6 bases stayed unmatched. The chain uses TRBV7-2 and TRBJ1-1, with 7 bases that match TRBD1. The clonotype was recovered from a woman in her thirties or forties in good health. Some clones in this sample may be carry-over from other donors' samples. The sequenced material came from PBMCs. The CDR3 nucleotides read TGTGCCAGCACCCAGGGGGGACCGAACACTGAAGCTTTCTTT. This sequence encodes CASTQGGPNTEAFF. Drawing the rest from reference TRBV7-2 and TRBJ1-1, the complete variable domain is GAGVSQSPSNKVTEKGKDVELRCDPISGHTALYWYRQSLGQGLEFLIYFQGNSAPDKSGLPSDRFSAERTGGSVSTLTIQRTQQEDSAVYLCASTQGGPNTEAFFGQGTRLTVV.